Below are 10 T cell receptor beta chains sequenced from a single sample in a study of cytomegalovirus exposure and HLA in healthy donors (dated by TCRdb to about 2017). Receptors were amplified or captured by the immunoSEQ multiplex PCR assay. This immuneACCESS table, as held by TCRdb, lists in-frame sequences with V and J called but not all clones. Of the missing ones, under half trace to an unresolved V gene in checked studies; the others have no known cause. The sample includes more than 130,000 clones, with just over 85% observed a single time. 7.5% to 10% of the sample is in the top ten clones. Sample: PBMCs. These receptors came from a woman younger than 35 in good health and CMV-seropositive.

V gene TRBV6-4 combines with J gene TRBJ1-5; 7 bases align to TRBD1. The ends lost 6 bases at V and 8 bases at J; junction bases unmatched: 10. The CDR3 sequence is 14 residues long. Germline assignment: CDR1 MRHNA and CDR2 SNTAGT. CDR3 coding DNA: TGTGCCAGCAGAAGGGACAGCGGAAATGAGCCCCAGCATTTT. Its translation: CASRRDSGNEPQHF.

The table lists this clone with a count of one. V is TRBV27 and J is TRBJ1-5; perhaps TRBD1 as D (6 bases). The CDR3 runs 17 residues. In germline, CDR1 is MNHEY, CDR2 SMNVEV (reference sequence). V gave up 6 bases and J gave up 7 bases, with 25 bases separating them. CDR3 loop: CASSLAGGSIAFQPQHF. Here the CDR3 DNA reads TGTGCCAGCAGCCTGGCGGGGGGCAGTATAGCATTCCAGCCCCAGCATTTT.

The chain couples TRBV2 to TRBJ2-2, with D possibly TRBD2 on 5 matching bases. The CDR3 runs 12 residues. The V end was cut by 4 bases, the J end by 7 bases, with 7 bases between. Germline V gene data show CDR1 as SNHLY and CDR2 as FYNNEI. The CDR3 is CASSAGIGELFF. DNA of the CDR3: TGTGCCAGCAGTGCGGGGATCGGGGAGCTGTTTTTT.

V gene TRBV28 combines with J gene TRBJ1-6, with D maybe TRBD1 (5 bases). V was trimmed by 2 bases and J by 17 bases, leaving 10 bases between them. The CDR3 contains 11 residues. In germline, CDR1 is MDHEN, CDR2 SYDVKM. The CDR3 loop reads CASSLGQGIHF. The CDR3 nucleotides read TGTGCCAGCAGTTTAGGGCAGGGAATCCACTTT.

This clone was counted a single time. This chain connects TRBV10-3 to TRBJ2-1, with TRBD2 matching 7 bases. In germline, CDR1 is ENHRY, CDR2 SYGVKD. Unmatched junction bases numbered 13, after V lost 3 bases and J lost 8 bases. This CDR3 is built from 16 residues. The DNA for the CDR3 is TGTGCCATCAGTGAAAGGGCGCGGGGGTTCTCGGATGAGCAGTTCTTC. The encoded protein is CAISERARGFSDEQFF.

The chain carries TRBV7-9 and TRBJ2-3; tentatively, D is TRBD1 (5 bases). Germline-derived CDR1 and CDR2 are SEHNR and FQNEAQ (reference sequence). The V end lost 0 bases, the J end lost 4 bases, and 11 bases lay between the germline ends. This CDR3 is built from 15 residues. CDR3 nucleotide sequence: TGTGCCAGCAGCTTAGCGACAGCAGCTCCAGATACGCAGTATTTT. Amino acids: CASSLATAAPDTQYF.

The chain uses TRBV28 and TRBJ2-1; D might be TRBD1 (6 bases). This CDR3 contains 16 residues. Germline CDR1 reads MDHEN; CDR2 reads SYDVKM. Trimming removed 4 bases at V and 3 bases at J, with 16 bases between. CDR3 amino acids: CASSSAGTPLYNEQFF. The CDR3 DNA reads TGTGCCAGCAGTTCCGCCGGGACACCCCTCTACAATGAGCAGTTCTTC.

This clone was found a few times. The chain is built from TRBV19 and TRBJ1-1; 10 bases fit TRBD1. Germline loops: CDR1 LNHDA, CDR2 SQIVND (reference sequence). The V segment lost 6 bases and the J segment 4 bases; nucleotides outside the gene matches: 8. The CDR3 is 15 amino acids. This chain's CDR3 is CASSRRRTGGTEAFF. The CDR3 bases are TGTGCCAGTAGCCGGAGGAGGACAGGGGGCACTGAAGCTTTCTTT.

The rearrangement joins TRBV29-1 to TRBJ2-4; TRBD1 agrees at 9 bases. This CDR3 spans 15 amino acids. Looked up from germline, CDR1 is SQVTM and CDR2 is ANQGSEA. J lost 1 base, V lost 4 bases, and 5 bases had no gene match. The CDR3 reads CSVVGGTGAKNIQYF. CDR3 in DNA: TGCAGCGTTGTCGGCGGGACAGGGGCCAAAAACATTCAGTACTTC.

As for this clone: Other nucleotide sequences from this sample produce the same CDR3. CDR3: CASSWTSGSYEQYF. Here the CDR3 DNA reads TGCGCCAGCAGCTGGACTAGCGGGAGTTACGAGCAGTACTTC. This chain connects TRBV5-1 to TRBJ2-7; 13 nucleotides line up with TRBD2. CDR3 length: 14 residues. With 3 bases clipped from V and 4 bases from J, the junction kept 1 base outside the gene matches. The germline V gene encodes CDR1 SGHRS and CDR2 YFSETQ.